This entry features one T cell receptor beta chain sequence. No antigen is known for it. This specimen belongs to a study of shared clonotypes between healthy human individuals. Notes on the study in general: Among several donors, 4.5% to 5.5% of naive CD4 clonotypes were found in common.

Profiled with immunoSEQ multiplex PCR; TCRdb holds only in-frame clones, not every one. The sample shows around 980,000 clones, around 78% of them seen only once. Participating donors were healthy, HIV-negative adults free of recent acute infections or vaccinations. Each sample came from a Caucasian adult donor living in Nashville, Tennessee. A CD45RA+ naive subset and a CD45RA-negative memory subset were split from CD4+ cells. CDR1 is SEHNR and CDR2 is FQNEAQ in the germline V gene (reference sequence). This CDR3 has 12 residues. J lost 7 bases, V lost 6 bases, and 4 bases had no gene match. This TCR derives from a man younger than 30 in good health. Some clones in this sample may be carry-over from other donors' samples. Sequences were obtained from memory CD4+ T cells from PBMCs. Subset specified: CD45RA-negative fraction. The chain joins TRBV7-9 to TRBJ2-3, with TRBD1 matching over 7 bases. The CDR3 nucleotides are TGTGCCAGCAGGCCAGGGGGAAATACGCAGTATTTT. Translation gives CASRPGGNTQYF.